Listed below are T cell receptor beta chains from one sample, sequenced in a study of blood T cell repertoires in COVID-19. Some clones are missing from TCRdb's copy, which holds only in-frame ones; the method was immunoSEQ multiplex PCR. The data hold fewer than 450,000 clones, with about 87% observed a single time. Sample: peripheral blood. The receptors come from a woman between 45 and 65 years old with COVID-19, enrolled during active disease. Both conserved end residues are part of each CDR3. D genes are given only for firm matches. For some rows the clone size is stated as once, few or many, or as a class when expanded; others skip it.

D gene,V gene,J gene,clone size,CDR3 protein
TRBD1,TRBV5-5,TRBJ1-1,NA,CASSLTGVNTEAFF
TRBD1,TRBV5-1,TRBJ1-5,NA,CASKRGQGEFQPQHF
NA,TRBV6-2/TRBV6-3,TRBJ1-2,few,CASSYSGSNYGYTF
TRBD2,TRBV7-9,TRBJ2-1,NA,CASSELGTSGIEQFF
NA,TRBV25-1,TRBJ1-1,NA,CASSELGGGAPGRAFF
NA,TRBV12-2,TRBJ2-5,NA,CASRFGQGGGETQYF
NA,TRBV21-1,TRBJ2-1,NA,CASSKVVGTGSYNEQFF
NA,TRBV7-2,TRBJ2-7,NA,CASSLIRKQAEQYF
TRBD1,TRBV30,TRBJ2-5,NA,CAWSKTGTGAQETQYF
NA,TRBV5-1,TRBJ1-2,NA,CASSLGDKTFYGYTF
TRBD1,TRBV19,TRBJ1-1,NA,CATTTRTGGSTEAFF
NA,TRBV9,TRBJ1-2,NA,CASSVAPSYGYTF
NA,TRBV19,TRBJ2-7,once,CASSPTGNEQYF
NA,TRBV6-2/TRBV6-3,TRBJ1-2,NA,CASSYSGNSQGSNYGYTF
NA,TRBV11-2,TRBJ1-2,NA,CASSPSRVWDGYTF
TRBD1,TRBV25-1,TRBJ1-2,once,CASSFGTGNGGYTF
TRBD2,TRBV5-1,TRBJ2-1,NA,CASSLGAGAKDEQFF
NA,TRBV30,TRBJ1-2,NA,CAWSPSNYGYTF
TRBD1,TRBV11-2,TRBJ1-2,once,CASSVDRPPNYGYTF
NA,TRBV19,TRBJ2-1,NA,CASSSSTGWESYNEQFF
TRBD1,TRBV7-3,TRBJ2-7,NA,CASSLRGQGRGEQYF
NA,TRBV30,TRBJ2-3,NA,CAWKQITDTQYF
TRBD1,TRBV27,TRBJ2-6,NA,CASSLRQGAGANVLTF
NA,TRBV1,TRBJ2-1,NA,CTSSQDSPGGVNEQFF
TRBD1,TRBV18,TRBJ2-6,NA,CASSPRGQGTGANVLTF
TRBD1,TRBV11-2,TRBJ2-1,NA,CASSSIGPGQGTYNEQFF
NA,TRBV4-1,TRBJ2-2,NA,CASSQRVLSGVSAGELFF
TRBD1,TRBV18,TRBJ2-7,NA,CASSRTGGDEQYF